This TCR beta chain was identified in a study of blood T cell repertoires in COVID-19. Study-level information: Samples of COVID-19 (acute and convalescent) were obtained from the United States, Italy and Spain.

The data were produced by immunoSEQ multiplex PCR, yet TCRdb's version contains in-frame clones alone and is incomplete. Of fewer than 250,000 clones in the sample, approximately 90% are singletons; the top ten hold approximately 2.4%. Germline V gene sequence: CDR1 MNHNY, CDR2 SVGAGI (reference sequence). Trimming cost V 4 bases and J 2 bases, with 18 bases left between them. The CDR3 is 16 residues long. Material: peripheral blood. This TCR was sampled from a man aged 25-40 years with COVID-19, enrolled during active disease. The chain employs TRBV6-6 and TRBJ2-7; D is uncertain. The CDR3: CASSFSRQRVTYEQYF. Written as DNA, the CDR3 is TGTGCCAGCAGTTTTTCGCGCCAGCGAGTAACCTACGAGCAGTACTTC.